This entry lists 19 T cell receptor beta chains sequenced from one sample in a study of T cell changes during pregnancy in multiple sclerosis. Here immunoSEQ multiplex PCR was the method, and the copy in TCRdb shows in-frame clones only, minus some. The sample contains tens of thousands of clones, around 94% of which appear only once. The sample consisted of peripheral blood, taken in the third trimester of pregnancy. Source of these receptors: a female donor with multiple sclerosis, enrolled in a pregnancy study.

The chain combines TRBV4-2 with TRBJ2-7; TRBD1 matches at 8 bases. The CDR3 is 17 amino acids. Trimming cost V 1 base and J 4 bases; bases outside gene matches: 12. Germline lookup yields CDR1 LGHNA and CDR2 YNFKEQ. The CDR3 DNA is TGTGCCAGCAGCCAAGGGGGATCCGGGACAGGTCAATACGAGCAGTACTTC. Translation: CASSQGGSGTGQYEQYF.

The chain recombines TRBV16 with TRBJ2-1; a weak D match, TRBD1 (5 bases). The CDR3 covers 17 residues. Germline V gives CDR1 KGHSY, CDR2 FQNENV. The V end was cut by 4 bases, the J end by 2 bases, with 18 bases between. The CDR3 nucleotides are TGTGCCAGCAGCCTCCGTAAGGCAGGGATGGCCTACAATGAGCAGTTCTTC. It codes for CASSLRKAGMAYNEQFF.

The chain recombines TRBV5-1 with TRBJ1-3; D perhaps matches TRBD1 (5 bases). Trimming cost V 5 bases and J 2 bases, with 11 bases left between them. Per germline, CDR1 SGHRS and CDR2 YFSETQ. The CDR3 is 14 amino acids. CDR3 sequence reads: CASREGLAGNTIYF. The CDR3 DNA reads as TGCGCCAGCAGGGAGGGGTTGGCTGGAAACACCATATATTTT.

The chain couples TRBV5-1 to TRBJ1-1; tentative D call: TRBD1 (5 bases). CDR1 and CDR2 from the germline V gene are SGHRS and YFSETQ. CDR3 length equals 14 residues. Trimming removed 0 bases from V and 4 bases from J, with 10 bases in between. CDR3 coding DNA: TGCGCCAGCAGCTTGGCCAGGGTGGGCACTGAAGCTTTCTTT. Its protein product is CASSLARVGTEAFF.

V is TRBV5-1 and J is TRBJ2-1; TRBD2 aligns across 7 bases. The CDR3 length is 14 residues. J lost 12 bases, V lost 0 bases, and 9 bases had no gene match. Germline CDR1 and CDR2: SGHRS and YFSETQ. CDR3 nucleotide sequence: TGCGCCAGCAGCTTGGACTCTCCCCCGGGAGGGCAGTTCTTC. Encoded protein: CASSLDSPPGGQFF.

J is TRBJ2-5 and V is TRBV6-1; maybe TRBD2 (5 bases). V lost 4 bases to trimming and J lost 4 bases, with 10 bases between them. Per the germline V gene, CDR1 is MNHNS and CDR2 is SASEGT. The length of the CDR3 is 13 residues. In DNA, the CDR3 is TGTGCCAGCAGTGGGCGGGCCTTAGAGACCCAGTACTTC. Amino acids: CASSGRALETQYF.

This clone was observed once. The chain combines TRBV25-1 with TRBJ2-5, with a possible D match to TRBD2 (5 bases). V was pared by 0 bases and J by 4 bases, with 9 bases between. CDR1 and CDR2 (germline): MGHDK, SYGVNS. This CDR3 has 14 residues. In DNA form, the CDR3 reads TGTGCCAGCAGTGAATACGGAGAGGGAGAGACCCAGTACTTC. The encoded protein is CASSEYGEGETQYF.

The rearrangement uses TRBV5-1 and TRBJ2-2, with 7 bases that match TRBD1. The germline gives CDR1 SGHRS, CDR2 YFSETQ. Trimming removed 5 bases from V and 0 bases from J; junction bases left unmatched: 7. The CDR3 totals 16 residues. CDR3 in amino acids: CASSRQGSANTGELFF. In nucleotides, the CDR3 is TGCGCCAGCAGTCGACAGGGCAGCGCGAACACCGGGGAGCTGTTTTTT.

The chain carries TRBV29-1 and TRBJ1-2; TRBD1 aligns across 9 bases. J was trimmed by 5 bases and V by 4 bases; bases with no gene match: 5. CDR1 SQVTM and CDR2 ANQGSEA come from the germline V gene. CDR3 length: 13 residues. The CDR3 DNA is TGCAGCGTTGTCCCACAGGGGGCATATGGCTACACCTTC. It yields the protein CSVVPQGAYGYTF. Based on the CDR3 plus reference TRBV29-1 and TRBJ1-2, the full variable domain is SAVISQKPSRDICQRGTSLTIQCQVDSQVTMMFWYRQQPGQSLTLIATANQGSEATYESGFVIDKFPISRPNLTFSTLTVSNMSPEDSSIYLCSVVPQGAYGYTFGSGTRLTVV.

The rearrangement joins TRBV2 to TRBJ2-7; D not resolved. This CDR3 has 13 amino acids. Germline V CDR1 and CDR2: SNHLY, FYNNEI. The V end lost 3 bases, the J end lost 3 bases, and 9 bases lay between the germline ends. CDR3 nucleotides: TGTGCCAGCAGTGACAGGTCTGGCTACGAGCAGTACTTC. It codes for CASSDRSGYEQYF.

The chain joins TRBV12-5 to TRBJ1-4; D ambiguous. In germline, CDR1 is LGHNT, CDR2 FRNRAP. The CDR3 has 11 amino acids. The ends were cut back, 7 bases at V and 12 bases at J, with 12 bases in the middle. The DNA of the CDR3 is TGTGCTAGTGCCCTCCCCCCCCAACTGTTTTTT. Translated: CASALPPQLFF.

This chain connects TRBV6-5 to TRBJ1-5, with a tentative D call TRBD1 (6 bases). CDR1 and CDR2 (germline): MNHEY, SVGAGI. V lost 4 bases and J lost 0, with 10 bases in between. This CDR3 has 15 residues. CDR3 region: CASSSGHSSNQPQHF. DNA of the CDR3: TGTGCCAGCAGTTCGGGACACAGTAGCAATCAGCCCCAGCATTTT.

This sequence joins TRBV19 and TRBJ2-4; 10 nucleotides align to TRBD2. The V segment lost 7 bases and the J segment 5 bases; nucleotides outside the gene matches: 14. CDR3 length: 17 residues. Germline CDR1 LNHDA, CDR2 SQIVND (reference sequence). Written as DNA, the CDR3 is TGTGCCAGTACCCCTGGACTAGCGGTTGGAGGGGAAAACATTCAGTACTTC. Residues: CASTPGLAVGGENIQYF.

This rearrangement joins TRBV6-6 to TRBJ2-5, with D maybe TRBD2 (5 bases). Trimming pared 8 bases from V and 4 bases from J, leaving 11 bases between. Germline V gene data show CDR1 as MNHNY and CDR2 as SVGAGI (reference sequence). The CDR3 is 12 residues long. This chain's CDR3 is CASSPRGETQYF. The CDR3 bases are TGTGCCAGCTCCCCCCGGGGAGAGACCCAGTACTTC.

J is TRBJ2-2 and V is TRBV2; perhaps TRBD1 as D (7 bases). Trimming removed 11 bases from V and 13 bases from J, with 17 bases in between. Germline CDR1 reads SNHLY; CDR2 reads FYNNEI. CDR3 length: 11 residues. The DNA for the CDR3 is TGTGCCTCAGGGGGTAGGGGAGGGCTGTTTTTT. Its protein is CASGGRGGLFF.

Here the CDR3 DNA reads TGTGCCATCAAAATACAGGGTGGTCGGACTGAAGCTTTCTTT. Translating it yields CAIKIQGGRTEAFF. The J gene is TRBJ1-1, the V gene TRBV10-3; a weak D match, TRBD1 (6 bases). Deletions cut 7 bases from V and 5 bases from J, with 17 bases between. The CDR3 covers 14 residues. CDR1 is ENHRY and CDR2 is SYGVKD in the germline V gene.

The chain combines TRBV19 with TRBJ1-3; D call uncertain. Trimming cost V 2 bases and J 4 bases, with 6 bases left between them. The germline CDR1 and CDR2 sequences are LNHDA and SQIVND (reference sequence). The CDR3 has 13 amino acids. Here the CDR3 DNA reads TGTGCCAGTAGTATACAGTCGGGAAACACCATATATTTT. This encodes CASSIQSGNTIYF.

This clone was found once. The chain combines TRBV19 with TRBJ2-7; D may be TRBD1 (6 bases). Germline CDR1 LNHDA, CDR2 SQIVND (reference sequence). The CDR3 totals 13 residues. V lost 8 bases and J 2 bases, leaving 13 bases between the germline ends. This CDR3 reads CASSGTPTYEQYF. CDR3 nucleotide sequence: TGTGCCAGTTCCGGGACACCCACCTACGAGCAGTACTTC.

The rearrangement uses TRBV2 and TRBJ2-1, with D unresolved. This CDR3 spans 14 amino acids. In germline, CDR1 is SNHLY, CDR2 FYNNEI. Trimming pared 7 bases from V and 7 bases from J, leaving 17 bases between. The CDR3 sequence is CASITEIVGNEQFF. DNA of the CDR3: TGTGCCAGCATAACGGAGATAGTGGGTAATGAGCAGTTCTTC. Variable domain in full (rest from reference TRBV2 and TRBJ2-1): EPEVTQTPSHQVTQMGQEVILRCVPISNHLYFYWYRQILGQKVEFLVSFYNNEISEKSEIFDDQFSVERPDGSNFTLKIRSTKLEDSAMYFCASITEIVGNEQFFGPGTRLTVL.